The 27 T cell receptor beta chains presented below share a single source sample, sequenced in a study of shared T cell receptors in the human thymus. This table comes from immunoSEQ multiplex PCR, and its TCRdb copy is limited to in-frame clones, with some not included. The table records 600,000 or so clones, about 89% of them present only once. A further study also used this sample, focusing on human thymus T cells.

The sequenced sample was thymocytes. The receptors shown here come from a boy under two years old with a congenital heart defect.

This rearrangement joins TRBV5-4 to TRBJ2-1; D is perhaps TRBD2 (6 bases). In germline, CDR1 is SGHNT, CDR2 YYREEE (reference sequence). V lost 2 bases and J lost 7, with 16 bases in between. The CDR3 extends over 15 amino acids. The CDR3 spells CASSFAPGLDNEQFF. The CDR3 DNA sequence: TGTGCCAGCAGCTTTGCCCCGGGACTCGATAATGAGCAGTTCTTC.

This chain uses TRBV27 with TRBJ2-7, with 9 positions matching TRBD1. V trimming: 5 bases; J trimming: 2 bases; junction bases outside the gene matches: 4. The CDR3 is made up of 14 amino acids. Germline CDR1 MNHEY, CDR2 SMNVEV (reference sequence). The CDR3 sequence: CASSQGQGTYEQYF. CDR3 DNA: TGTGCCAGCAGTCAAGGACAGGGGACCTACGAGCAGTACTTC.

V and J are TRBV5-1 and TRBJ2-6; 9 bases agree with TRBD2. Germline V gene sequence: CDR1 SGHRS, CDR2 YFSETQ. V lost 5 bases and J lost 0; bases outside the gene matches: 12. The CDR3 spans 19 residues. The chain's CDR3 is CASRSHLAGVTSGANVLTF. The CDR3 coding sequence is TGCGCCAGCAGAAGCCACTTAGCGGGGGTAACCTCTGGGGCCAACGTCCTGACTTTC.

The chain joins TRBV7-9 to TRBJ2-3, with D perhaps TRBD2 (5 bases). The CDR3 has 16 residues. The V end was cut by 5 bases, the J end by 0 bases, with 15 bases between. Germline CDR1 SEHNR, CDR2 FQNEAQ (reference sequence). CDR3 DNA sequence: TGTGCCAGCAGCCCGCCGCGAAGCGGAAGCACAGATACGCAGTATTTT. The encoded protein is CASSPPRSGSTDTQYF.

The chain couples TRBV6-5 to TRBJ1-1; no clear D gene. Trimming removed 6 bases from V and 4 bases from J, with 18 bases in between. The CDR3 has 15 amino acids. CDR1 and CDR2 from the germline V gene are MNHEY and SVGAGI. The CDR3 protein is CASSPIQVSSTEAFF. The CDR3 coding sequence is TGTGCCAGCAGCCCAATTCAGGTTTCGTCCACTGAAGCTTTCTTT.

The gene calls are TRBV15 and TRBJ2-7; D unclear. Germline V gene sequence: CDR1 LNHNV, CDR2 YYDKDF (reference sequence). V lost 1 base to trimming and J lost 6 bases, with 10 bases between them. The CDR3 contains 13 residues. The CDR3 bases are TGTGCCACCAGCAGAGGAACCCCGGGCGAGCAGTACTTC. This translates into CATSRGTPGEQYF.

The V gene is TRBV5-1, the J gene TRBJ2-2; 12 bases fit TRBD1. Losses at the gene ends were 1 base for V and 6 bases for J; bases not matched to a gene: 10. The CDR3 runs to 18 residues. The germline gives CDR1 SGHRS, CDR2 YFSETQ. CDR3 in DNA: TGCGCCAGCAGCTTGAACGGCCGGGACAGGGGGCGCTCCGGGGAGCTGTTTTTT. Translation gives CASSLNGRDRGRSGELFF.

This chain connects TRBV2 to TRBJ1-1, with D maybe TRBD1 (5 bases). V shed 7 bases and J shed 11 bases, with 11 bases lying between them. Germline V lookup: CDR1 SNHLY, CDR2 FYNNEI. This CDR3 has 10 amino acids. The chain's CDR3 is CASTKGRAFF. Written as DNA, the CDR3 is TGTGCCAGCACGAAGGGGCGGGCTTTCTTT.

V and J are TRBV27 and TRBJ2-7, with D perhaps TRBD2 (7 bases). This CDR3 region has 15 residues. Trimming shortened V by 0 bases and J by 5 bases, and 14 bases separated the two germline ends. In germline, CDR1 is MNHEY, CDR2 SMNVEV (reference sequence). The CDR3 DNA sequence: TGTGCCAGCAGTTTATCCGAGGGGGGGAGTCACGAGCAGTACTTC. This gives the protein CASSLSEGGSHEQYF.

The chain links TRBV15 to TRBJ2-7; 11 bases line up with TRBD2. The CDR3 runs 17 residues. V trimming: 3 bases; J trimming: 2 bases; junction bases outside the gene matches: 9. Germline V CDR1 and CDR2: LNHNV, YYDKDF (reference sequence). For the CDR3, the DNA is TGTGCCACCAGCAGGACACTAGCGGGAGCCCCAGCCTACGAGCAGTACTTC. Protein product: CATSRTLAGAPAYEQYF.

The chain has TRBV9 and TRBJ2-1, with 12 positions matching TRBD2. J gave up 5 bases and V 0 bases, and 3 bases lay outside the gene matches. The CDR3 runs 16 residues. The germline V gene has CDR1 SGDLS and CDR2 YYNGEE. The CDR3 DNA sequence: TGTGCCAGCAGCGTAGGGGGACTAGCGGGCAACAATGAGCAGTTCTTC. Translating gives CASSVGGLAGNNEQFF.

The V call is TRBV5-4, the J call TRBJ2-5, with 8 bases matching TRBD2. The CDR3 consists of 14 residues. V gave up 3 bases and J gave up 3 bases; unmatched junction bases: 4. The germline V gene encodes CDR1 SGHNT and CDR2 YYREEE (reference sequence). The CDR3 is CASSYELAEETQYF. The CDR3 DNA reads as TGTGCCAGCAGCTATGAACTAGCGGAAGAGACCCAGTACTTC. Full variable domain (remainder filled in from reference TRBV5-4 and TRBJ2-5): ETGVTQSPTHLIKTRGQQVTLRCSSQSGHNTVSWYQQALGQGPQFIFQYYREEENGRGNFPPRFSGLQFPNYSSELNVNALELDDSALYLCASSYELAEETQYFGPGTRLLVL.

This clone was recorded a few times. The chain is built from TRBV5-4 and TRBJ1-2, with D unresolved. There are 12 residues in the CDR3. Trimming shortened V by 0 bases and J by 9 bases, and 9 bases separated the two germline ends. CDR1 is SGHNT and CDR2 is YYREEE in the germline V gene (reference sequence). CDR3 protein: CASSLAGRSYTF. CDR3 DNA: TGTGCCAGCAGCTTGGCGGGGAGGAGCTACACCTTC.

The V gene is TRBV28, the J gene TRBJ1-1, with D perhaps matching TRBD1 (6 bases). The CDR3 is 13 residues long. The V gene's germline CDR1 is MDHEN and CDR2 SYDVKM. Trimming removed 2 bases from V and 7 bases from J, with 11 bases in between. CDR3 in amino acids: CASSLPRTDEAFF. The DNA for the CDR3 is TGTGCCAGCAGTTTACCCCGGACAGATGAAGCTTTCTTT.

The chain recombines TRBV10-2 with TRBJ2-1, with 7 positions matching TRBD1. The V segment lost 8 bases and the J segment 7 bases; nucleotides outside the gene matches: 17. From germline, CDR1 is WSHSY and CDR2 SAAADI. The CDR3 runs 16 residues. CDR3 protein: CASGRSGQVLYNEQFF. CDR3 bases: TGCGCCAGCGGTAGATCCGGACAGGTTTTGTATAATGAGCAGTTCTTC.

V usage is TRBV6-6 and J usage is TRBJ1-6, with 10 bases identical to TRBD1. The CDR3 consists of 15 residues. In germline, CDR1 is MNHNY, CDR2 SVGAGI (reference sequence). V lost 6 bases, J lost 5 bases, and 4 bases stayed unmatched. The CDR3 DNA reads as TGTGCCAGCAGCAAAGGGACAGGGGATAATTCACCCCTCCACTTT. This codes for CASSKGTGDNSPLHF.

The chain is built from TRBV4-3 and TRBJ2-5; tentative D call: TRBD2 (5 bases). The germline CDR1 and CDR2 sequences are LGHNA and YSLEER. Trimming stripped 6 bases from V and 5 bases from J, with 19 bases between. The CDR3 loop spans 15 amino acids. The CDR3: CASSSHRGGLETQYF. As DNA, the CDR3 is TGCGCCAGCAGTTCCCACCGGGGTGGGTTGGAGACCCAGTACTTC.

This chain links TRBV7-9 with TRBJ1-5; no firm D call. The CDR3 spans 12 residues. Per germline, CDR1 SEHNR and CDR2 FQNEAQ (reference sequence). Trimming removed 4 bases at V and 4 bases at J, with 5 bases between. This CDR3 reads CASSSHNQPQHF. In nucleotides, the CDR3 is TGTGCCAGCAGCTCCCATAATCAGCCCCAGCATTTT. The complete variable domain, with remaining parts taken from reference TRBV7-9 and TRBJ1-5, reads DTGVSQNPRHKITKRGQNVTFRCDPISEHNRLYWYRQTLGQGPEFLTYFQNEAQLEKSRLLSDRFSAERPKGSFSTLEIQRTEQGDSAMYLCASSSHNQPQHFGDGTRLSIL.

This clone has more than one count but fewer than ten. The chain couples TRBV14 to TRBJ2-1; a possible D gene is TRBD2 (5 bases). This CDR3 is 13 amino acids long. The V end lost 2 bases, the J end lost 7 bases, and 9 bases lay between the germline ends. From germline, CDR1 is SGHDN and CDR2 FVKESK. The CDR3 spells CASSQKGGNEQFF. DNA for the CDR3: TGTGCCAGCAGCCAAAAAGGCGGGAATGAGCAGTTCTTC.

In DNA, the CDR3 is TGCAGCGTTTATGCTAAGACGACAGGACCGAACACTGAAGCTTTCTTT. Encoded protein: CSVYAKTTGPNTEAFF. This chain joins TRBV29-1 and TRBJ1-1; D is possibly TRBD1 (6 bases). The germline gives CDR1 SQVTM, CDR2 ANQGSEA. The CDR3 is 16 residues long. V lost 5 bases to trimming and J lost 1 base, with 20 bases between them.

The CDR3 reads CASSFAGKPDNYGYTF. The DNA for the CDR3 is TGCGCCAGCAGCTTTGCCGGGAAACCGGATAACTATGGCTACACCTTC. The chain combines TRBV5-1 with TRBJ1-2; D not certain. Germline loops: CDR1 SGHRS, CDR2 YFSETQ. There are 16 residues in the CDR3. V shed 2 bases and J shed 1 base, with 15 bases lying between them. Drawing the rest from reference TRBV5-1 and TRBJ1-2, the complete variable domain is KAGVTQTPRYLIKTRGQQVTLSCSPISGHRSVSWYQQTPGQGLQFLFEYFSETQRNKGNFPGRFSGRQFSNSRSEMNVSTLELGDSALYLCASSFAGKPDNYGYTFGSGTRLTVV.

This clone has only one observation. The sample has other DNA sequences that encode this CDR3 too. The chain recombines TRBV28 with TRBJ1-6; a possible D gene is TRBD1 (5 bases). Trimming pared 3 bases from V and 9 bases from J, leaving 9 bases between. Germline V gives CDR1 MDHEN, CDR2 SYDVKM. This CDR3 has 13 residues. The CDR3: CASSFWGGSPLHF. In DNA, the CDR3 is TGTGCCAGCAGTTTTTGGGGGGGTTCACCCCTCCACTTT.

CDR3 nucleotide sequence: TGTGCCAGCAGCCAAGAACTACCTTACGGGGACAGGGTGAACTATGGCTACACCTTC. This encodes CASSQELPYGDRVNYGYTF. The V gene is TRBV4-2, the J gene TRBJ1-2, with 9 positions matching TRBD1. CDR1 is LGHNA and CDR2 is YNFKEQ in the germline V gene. The J segment lost 2 bases and the V segment lost 0 bases, leaving 13 bases of the junction unmatched. The length of the CDR3 is 19 residues.

The chain uses TRBV7-4 and TRBJ2-1, with TRBD1 matching over 9 bases. Germline-derived CDR1 and CDR2 are SGHVT and SQSDAQ. The CDR3 runs 16 residues. Trimming at V came to 3 bases and at J to 7 bases, leaving 10 bases not matched to a gene. The DNA of the CDR3 is TGTGCCAGCAGCTTGACAGGGGGTGACGTACCGAATGAGCAGTTCTTC. This codes for CASSLTGGDVPNEQFF.

This rearrangement joins TRBV5-1 to TRBJ1-1; D may be TRBD1 (5 bases). The CDR3 has 16 amino acids. V lost 3 bases and J lost 0, with 15 bases in between. Germline CDR1 SGHRS, CDR2 YFSETQ. The CDR3: CASSSRAGLMNTEAFF. CDR3 sequence (DNA): TGCGCCAGCAGCTCGCGAGCGGGACTCATGAACACTGAAGCTTTCTTT.

The gene calls are TRBV5-6 and TRBJ2-3; a weak D match, TRBD1 (5 bases). This CDR3 region has 15 residues. The germline V gene encodes CDR1 SGHDT and CDR2 YYEEEE. V lost 2 bases to trimming and J lost 2 bases, with 12 bases between them. The CDR3 loop reads CASSLGAPLTDTQYF. CDR3 sequence (DNA): TGTGCCAGCAGCTTAGGGGCACCGCTCACAGATACGCAGTATTTT.

The V call is TRBV28, the J call TRBJ2-7; D uncertain. The CDR3 spans 11 residues. Per germline, CDR1 MDHEN and CDR2 SYDVKM. V lost 8 bases and J lost 7, with 12 bases in between. The CDR3 DNA follows: TGTGCCAGCTATCACGCCCGGGAGCAGTACTTC. Amino acids: CASYHAREQYF. The whole variable domain, remainder taken from reference TRBV28 and TRBJ2-7, is DVKVTQSSRYLVKRTGEKVFLECVQDMDHENMFWYRQDPGLGLRLIYFSYDVKMKEKGDIPEGYSVSREKKERFSLILESASTNQTSMYLCASYHAREQYFGPGTRLTVT.